The clone carrying this TCR beta chain was counted a single time. Its antigen is as yet unknown. Germline loops: CDR1 SGHRS, CDR2 YFSETQ. The CDR3 runs 16 residues. The V segment lost 5 bases and the J segment 0 bases; nucleotides outside the gene matches: 5. A multiplex PCR was run with 60 Vbeta primers and 13 Jbeta primers. Method: immunoSEQ multiplex PCR; TCRdb's copy keeps in-frame clones and lacks some. The sample includes over 65,000 clones, around 74% seen only once; the top ten take 7.4%. This sample stems from a study of cytomegalovirus exposure and HLA in healthy donors. In the study overall: Across 350 to 500 genotyped donors, around 82% landed in the Caucasian-associated ancestry cluster.

General observations from the study: TCR beta V- and J-gene trimming was later associated with a missense DCLRE1C variant. Several of the most significant clusters appeared linked to common viral pathogens, based on a later analysis.

This receptor was obtained from a woman aged 25 to 39 in good health and CMV-seropositive. The rearrangement joins TRBV5-1 to TRBJ2-2; TRBD2 matches 9 bases. The specimen was PBMCs. The CDR3 DNA follows: TGCGCCAGCAGGCCACTAGCGGGTACGAACACCGGGGAGCTGTTTTTT. Its protein product is CASRPLAGTNTGELFF.